The clone carrying this T cell receptor (beta chain) showed up just a few times. The germline V gene encodes CDR1 SGHAT and CDR2 FQDESV (reference sequence). The CDR3 totals 18 residues. Deletions cut 8 bases from V and 1 base from J, with 23 bases between. The data originate from a study of cytomegalovirus exposure and HLA in healthy donors. It was with 60 Vbeta and 13 Jbeta primers that the PCR ran. The data were produced by immunoSEQ multiplex PCR, yet TCRdb's version contains in-frame clones alone and is incomplete. The top ten clones hold 1.5% to 2% of a sample with about 130,000 clones, around 10% of them seen once.

Sequencing was carried out using PBMCs. The TCR was taken from a man aged 45-60 years in good health and CMV-seronegative. The V call is TRBV11-1, the J call TRBJ2-2; possible D gene TRBD1, 7 bases. CDR3 residues: CASQLRMTRTGNTGELFF. The CDR3 DNA follows: TGTGCCAGCCAGCTTAGAATGACTAGGACAGGGAACACCGGGGAGCTGTTTTTT.